Each of the 20 T cell receptor beta chains below was sequenced from the same sample in a study of Ad26.COV2.S vaccination and SARS-CoV-2 variants. The protocol was immunoSEQ multiplex PCR, while the TCRdb copy is restricted to in-frame clones and leaves out a portion. Here the sample spans 400,000 to 450,000 clones, 90% being singletons. The sample's treatment: some 20 received Ad26.COV2.S at low or high dose, single or two shots; five or six received placebo; per-sample allocation not given. It was on day 63 after the first vaccine or placebo injection that samples were taken. Sequences were derived from peripheral blood, sampled in a trial of Ad26.COV2.S vaccine versus placebo. These receptors came from a person aged 18-60 years who received the Ad26.COV2.S COVID-19 vaccine or a placebo.

This clone occurred once. The chain employs TRBV28 and TRBJ2-7; no clear D. V was trimmed by 6 bases and J by 5 bases, leaving 14 bases between them. Looked up from germline, CDR1 is MDHEN and CDR2 is SYDVKM. The CDR3 totals 13 residues. The DNA for the CDR3 is TGTGCCAGCAGCTTACCTATAATGAACGAGCAGTACTTC. Its protein is CASSLPIMNEQYF.

V is TRBV28 and J is TRBJ1-5, with D possibly being TRBD1 (5 bases). From germline, CDR1 is MDHEN and CDR2 SYDVKM. This CDR3 has 14 residues. Trimming took off 6 bases at V and 4 bases at J, with 13 bases between the two ends. CDR3 DNA sequence: TGTGCCAGCAGCCCAGGGTTTTCAAATCAGCCCCAGCATTTT. Translation: CASSPGFSNQPQHF.

V usage is TRBV7-6 and J usage is TRBJ2-7, with D tentatively TRBD2 (6 bases). The CDR3 length is 16 residues. The ends were cut back, 1 base at V and 2 bases at J, with 15 bases in the middle. Per the germline V gene, CDR1 is SGHVS and CDR2 is FNYEAQ. The DNA of the CDR3 is TGTGCCAGCAGCTTAGGGAGTAGCGGTAATCCCTACGAGCAGTACTTC. This sequence encodes CASSLGSSGNPYEQYF.

The chain couples TRBV24-1 to TRBJ2-2, with 12 nucleotides matching TRBD2. V lost 9 bases to trimming and J lost 5 bases; unmatched junction nucleotides: 0. CDR1 KGHDR and CDR2 SFDVKD come from the germline V gene. The CDR3 runs 13 residues. This CDR3 is CATGLAGTGELFF. The CDR3 nucleotides are TGTGCCACCGGACTAGCGGGGACCGGGGAGCTGTTTTTT.

V and J are TRBV30 and TRBJ2-7; no clear D. The germline gives CDR1 GTSNPN, CDR2 SVGIG (reference sequence). Trimming pared 6 bases from V and 0 bases from J, leaving 9 bases between. The CDR3 extends over 12 amino acids. The CDR3, as DNA: TGTGCCTGTGGGGTTAGCTCCTACGAGCAGTACTTC. It is translated as CACGVSSYEQYF. Based on the CDR3 plus reference TRBV30 and TRBJ2-7, the full variable domain is SQTIHQWPATLVQPVGSPLSLECTVEGTSNPNLYWYRQAAGRGLQLLFYSVGIGQISSEVPQNLSASRPQDRQFILSSKKLLLSDSGFYLCACGVSSYEQYFGPGTRLTVT.

This clone qualifies as medium-sized. The chain uses TRBV6-4 and TRBJ2-3; 7 bases agree with TRBD2. Losses at the gene ends were 0 bases for V and 3 bases for J; bases not matched to a gene: 3. Germline CDR1 reads MRHNA; CDR2 reads SNTAGT. CDR3 length equals 15 residues. CDR3 sequence (DNA): TGTGCCAGCAGTGACTCGGTTAGCGGGACAGATACGCAGTATTTT. Its translation is CASSDSVSGTDTQYF.

The gene calls are TRBV7-9 and TRBJ2-3, with D hard to call. Trimming left V 1 base short and J 2 bases short, with 7 bases between. This CDR3 has 14 residues. Germline V gene sequence: CDR1 SEHNR, CDR2 FQNEAQ (reference sequence). In DNA form, the CDR3 reads TGTGCCAGCAGCTTAGGCCCGGCCACAGATACGCAGTATTTT. Translation: CASSLGPATDTQYF.

This chain links TRBV24-1 with TRBJ1-5; D is undetermined. Per germline, CDR1 KGHDR and CDR2 SFDVKD. Trimming removed 4 bases from V and 1 base from J, with 4 bases in between. The CDR3 totals 13 residues. CDR3 sequence: CATSETSNQPQHF. The DNA for the CDR3 is TGTGCCACCAGTGAAACGAGCAATCAGCCCCAGCATTTT.

The rearrangement joins TRBV19 to TRBJ2-1; 10 bases agree with TRBD1. V lost 3 bases to trimming and J lost 8 bases; unmatched junction nucleotides: 7. Germline CDR1 LNHDA, CDR2 SQIVND (reference sequence). The CDR3 loop spans 15 amino acids. The CDR3 DNA follows: TGTGCCAGTAGTATTGTTGGACAGGGGGTTTATGAGCAGTTCTTC. Protein sequence: CASSIVGQGVYEQFF. The full variable domain, completed using reference TRBV19 and TRBJ2-1, is DGGITQSPKYLFRKEGQNVTLSCEQNLNHDAMYWYRQDPGQGLRLIYYSQIVNDFQKGDIAEGYSVSREKKESFPLTVTSAQKNPTAFYLCASSIVGQGVYEQFFGPGTRLTVL.

The chain joins TRBV13 to TRBJ2-5, with 7 nucleotides matching TRBD1. J lost 3 bases, V lost 5 bases, and 6 bases had no gene match. Germline CDR1 reads PRHDT; CDR2 reads FYEKMQ (reference sequence). This CDR3 has 14 residues. The CDR3 DNA sequence: TGTGCCAGCAGCCTCCGACAGGGAGAAGAGACCCAGTACTTC. This translates into CASSLRQGEETQYF.

J is TRBJ1-5 and V is TRBV28; D remains unclear. V shed 1 base and J shed 0 bases, with 10 bases lying between them. Germline V gives CDR1 MDHEN, CDR2 SYDVKM. The CDR3 length is 16 residues. CDR3 sequence: CASSLSSGNSNQPQHF. The CDR3 DNA is TGTGCCAGCAGTTTATCTTCGGGCAATAGCAATCAGCCCCAGCATTTT.

The gene calls are TRBV6-1 and TRBJ2-3; possible D gene TRBD1, 5 bases. The CDR3 length is 16 residues. Trimming removed 3 bases from V and 5 bases from J, with 18 bases in between. CDR1 and CDR2 (germline): MNHNS, SASEGT. CDR3 bases: TGTGCCAGCAGTGAGTTGGCAGGGAAGGTAGGAGATACGCAGTATTTT. Amino acid sequence: CASSELAGKVGDTQYF.

The V and J genes are TRBV5-4 and TRBJ2-1; 10 positions agree with TRBD2. V shed 0 bases and J 6 bases; nucleotides not matched to a gene: 3. The germline CDR1 and CDR2 sequences are SGHNT and YYREEE (reference sequence). The CDR3 totals 15 residues. Here the CDR3 reads CASSLDWTSGNEQFF. The CDR3 region has the DNA TGTGCCAGCAGCTTGGATTGGACTAGCGGCAATGAGCAGTTCTTC.

The chain recombines TRBV19 with TRBJ2-7, with 13 bases that match TRBD2. CDR3 size: 17 residues. The germline V gene has CDR1 LNHDA and CDR2 SQIVND (reference sequence). The trim removed 5 bases at V and 5 bases at J, leaving 12 bases unmatched. DNA of the CDR3: TGTGCCAGTAGTCTCAGAGGACTAGCGGGAGTCGGAGACGAGCAGTACTTC. Its translation: CASSLRGLAGVGDEQYF.

The chain combines TRBV28 with TRBJ2-1; possible D gene TRBD2, 7 bases. Trimming cost V 3 bases and J 9 bases, with 21 bases left between them. The CDR3 totals 16 residues. From germline, CDR1 is MDHEN and CDR2 SYDVKM. CDR3 nucleotides: TGTGCCAGCAGTTTGAGGGGGGGTTTTTCTCGAATTGAGCAGTTCTTC. This gives the protein CASSLRGGFSRIEQFF.

The V and J genes are TRBV7-9 and TRBJ2-5, with D uncertain. The CDR3 runs to 13 residues. Germline-derived CDR1 and CDR2 are SEHNR and FQNEAQ (reference sequence). V shed 1 base and J shed 4 bases, with 7 bases lying between them. The CDR3 is CASSLVDLETQYF. The DNA of the CDR3 is TGTGCCAGCAGCTTAGTTGATCTAGAGACCCAGTACTTC. Combining the CDR3 with reference TRBV7-9 and TRBJ2-5 gives the whole variable domain DTGVSQNPRHKITKRGQNVTFRCDPISEHNRLYWYRQTLGQGPEFLTYFQNEAQLEKSRLLSDRFSAERPKGSFSTLEIQRTEQGDSAMYLCASSLVDLETQYFGPGTRLLVL.

The chain has TRBV18 and TRBJ2-5, with D perhaps TRBD1 (5 bases). Germline-derived CDR1 and CDR2 are KGHSH and LQKENI. Trimming cost V 6 bases and J 3 bases, with 23 bases left between them. The CDR3 sequence is 17 residues long. The CDR3 spells CASSVLRTLTFKETQYF. The CDR3 DNA follows: TGTGCCAGCTCGGTACTTAGGACACTAACCTTTAAAGAGACCCAGTACTTC.

The chain carries TRBV7-2 and TRBJ2-1, with 10 bases identical to TRBD1. V trimming: 5 bases; J trimming: 8 bases; junction bases outside the gene matches: 9. This CDR3 has 15 amino acids. CDR1 and CDR2 (germline): SGHTA, FQGNSA. CDR3 nucleotides: TGTGCCAGCAGCGCCCGGGACAGGGGTATGGATGAGCAGTTCTTC. It yields the protein CASSARDRGMDEQFF.

The rearrangement links TRBV11-2 to TRBJ2-2, with unresolved D. CDR3 size: 15 residues. Germline CDR1 is SGHAT and CDR2 is FQNNGV. Trimming shortened V by 6 bases and J by 3 bases, and 14 bases separated the two germline ends. CDR3 sequence: CASRSGGLDTGELFF. DNA of the CDR3: TGTGCCAGCAGATCAGGCGGATTGGACACCGGGGAGCTGTTTTTT.

The chain joins TRBV19 to TRBJ1-1, with a tentative D call TRBD1 (5 bases). Trimming left V 5 bases short and J 1 base short, with 11 bases between. Germline V gene sequence: CDR1 LNHDA, CDR2 SQIVND (reference sequence). The CDR3 is 14 amino acids. CDR3 sequence (DNA): TGTGCCAGTAGTTGGGGGTTGGGGAACACTGAAGCTTTCTTT. Translating gives CASSWGLGNTEAFF.